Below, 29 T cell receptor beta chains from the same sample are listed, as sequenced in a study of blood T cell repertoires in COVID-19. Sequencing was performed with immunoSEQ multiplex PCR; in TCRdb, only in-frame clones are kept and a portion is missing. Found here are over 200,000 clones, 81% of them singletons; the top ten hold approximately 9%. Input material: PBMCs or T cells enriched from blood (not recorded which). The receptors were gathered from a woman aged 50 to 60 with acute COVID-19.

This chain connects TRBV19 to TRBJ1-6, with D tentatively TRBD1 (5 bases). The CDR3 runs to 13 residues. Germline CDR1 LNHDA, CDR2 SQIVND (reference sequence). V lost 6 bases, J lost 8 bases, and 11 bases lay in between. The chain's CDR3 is CASRIRVDSPLHF. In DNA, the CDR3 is TGTGCCAGTAGAATCAGGGTAGATTCACCCCTCCACTTT.

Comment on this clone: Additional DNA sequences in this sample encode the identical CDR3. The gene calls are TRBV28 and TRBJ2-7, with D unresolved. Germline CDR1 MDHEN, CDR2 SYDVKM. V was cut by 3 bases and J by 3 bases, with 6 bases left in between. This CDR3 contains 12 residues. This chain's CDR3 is CASSFSYYEQYF. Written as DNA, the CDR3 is TGTGCCAGCAGTTTTAGTTACTACGAGCAGTACTTC.

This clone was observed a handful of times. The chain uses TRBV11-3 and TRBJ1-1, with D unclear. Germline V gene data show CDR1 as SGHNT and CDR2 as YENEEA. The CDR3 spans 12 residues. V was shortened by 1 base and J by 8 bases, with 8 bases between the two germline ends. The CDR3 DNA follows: TGTGCCAGCAGCTTAGTCTACCCAGAAGCTTTCTTT. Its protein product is CASSLVYPEAFF.

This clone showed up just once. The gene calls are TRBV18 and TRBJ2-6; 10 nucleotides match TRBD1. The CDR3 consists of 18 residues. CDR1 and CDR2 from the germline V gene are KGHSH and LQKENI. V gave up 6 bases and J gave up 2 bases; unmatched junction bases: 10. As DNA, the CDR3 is TGTGCCAGCTCCGGGGACAGGGGTTTAATTACTGGGGCCAACGTCCTGACTTTC. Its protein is CASSGDRGLITGANVLTF.

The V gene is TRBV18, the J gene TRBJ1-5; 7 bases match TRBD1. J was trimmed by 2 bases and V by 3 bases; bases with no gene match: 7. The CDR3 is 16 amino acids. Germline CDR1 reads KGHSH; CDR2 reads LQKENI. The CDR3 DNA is TGTGCCAGCTCACCTCCACAGGGGATGGGCAATCAGCCCCAGCATTTT. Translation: CASSPPQGMGNQPQHF.

Here the CDR3 reads CASSQDPGRSYEQYF. The DNA of the CDR3 is TGTGCCAGCAGCCAAGATCCGGGTAGGTCCTACGAGCAGTACTTC. The chain uses TRBV3-1 (or the pseudogene TRBV3-2) and TRBJ2-7; D is undetermined. Germline V lookup: CDR1 LGHDT, CDR2 YNNKEL (reference sequence). The CDR3 is 15 residues long. V was clipped by 0 bases and J by 1 base, with 10 bases between them.

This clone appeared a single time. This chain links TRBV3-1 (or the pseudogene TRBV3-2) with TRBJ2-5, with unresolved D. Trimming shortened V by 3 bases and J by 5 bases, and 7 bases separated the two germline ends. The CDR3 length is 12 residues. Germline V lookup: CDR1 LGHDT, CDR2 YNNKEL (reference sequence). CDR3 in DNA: TGTGCCAGCAGCCACTTCAGGGAGACCCAGTACTTC. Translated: CASSHFRETQYF.

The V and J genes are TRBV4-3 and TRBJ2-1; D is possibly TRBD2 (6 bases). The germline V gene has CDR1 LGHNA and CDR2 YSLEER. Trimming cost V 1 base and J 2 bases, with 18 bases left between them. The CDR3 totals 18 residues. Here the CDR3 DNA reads TGCGCCAGCAGCCAAGGGGCCAGCGGGCTGGGGACCTACAATGAGCAGTTCTTC. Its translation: CASSQGASGLGTYNEQFF.

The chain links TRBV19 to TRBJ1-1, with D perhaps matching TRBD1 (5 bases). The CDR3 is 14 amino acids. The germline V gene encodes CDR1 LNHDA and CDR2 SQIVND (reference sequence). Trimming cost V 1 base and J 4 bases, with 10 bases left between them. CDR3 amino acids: CASSIAVRGTEAFF. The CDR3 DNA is TGTGCCAGTAGTATAGCGGTTAGGGGCACTGAAGCTTTCTTT.

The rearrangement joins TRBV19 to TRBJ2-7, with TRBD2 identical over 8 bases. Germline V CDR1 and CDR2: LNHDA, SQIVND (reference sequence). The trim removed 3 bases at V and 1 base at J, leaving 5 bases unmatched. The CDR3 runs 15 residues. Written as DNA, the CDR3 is TGTGCCAGTAGTATCGCACTAGCGGAGTCCTACGAGCAGTACTTC. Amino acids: CASSIALAESYEQYF. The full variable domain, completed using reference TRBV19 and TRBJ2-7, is DGGITQSPKYLFRKEGQNVTLSCEQNLNHDAMYWYRQDPGQGLRLIYYSQIVNDFQKGDIAEGYSVSREKKESFPLTVTSAQKNPTAFYLCASSIALAESYEQYFGPGTRLTVT.

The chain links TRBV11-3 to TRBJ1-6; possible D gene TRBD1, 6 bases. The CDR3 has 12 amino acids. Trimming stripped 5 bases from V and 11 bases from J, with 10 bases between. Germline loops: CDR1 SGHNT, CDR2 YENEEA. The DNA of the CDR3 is TGTGCCAGCAGCAACAGGGACCCACCCCTCCACTTT. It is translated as CASSNRDPPLHF.

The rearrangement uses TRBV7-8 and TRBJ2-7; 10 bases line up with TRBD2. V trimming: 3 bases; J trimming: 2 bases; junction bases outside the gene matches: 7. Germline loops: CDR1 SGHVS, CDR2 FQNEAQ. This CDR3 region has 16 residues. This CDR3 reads CASSLSIAGGPYEQYF. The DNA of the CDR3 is TGTGCCAGCAGCTTGAGTATAGCGGGAGGACCCTACGAGCAGTACTTC.

The CDR3 DNA sequence: TGTGCCAGCAATTCAGGGCACGAGCAGTACTTC. Translation: CASNSGHEQYF. The chain links TRBV28 to TRBJ2-7, with TRBD1 as a possible D gene (5 bases). This CDR3 comprises 11 residues. CDR1 and CDR2 (germline): MDHEN, SYDVKM. Trimming left V 7 bases short and J 5 bases short, with 9 bases between.

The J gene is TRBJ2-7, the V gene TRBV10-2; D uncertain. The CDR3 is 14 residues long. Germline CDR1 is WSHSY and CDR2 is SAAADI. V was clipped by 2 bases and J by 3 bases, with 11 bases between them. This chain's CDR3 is CASSEIGARYEQYF. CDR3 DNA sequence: TGCGCCAGCAGTGAGATTGGAGCCCGCTACGAGCAGTACTTC.

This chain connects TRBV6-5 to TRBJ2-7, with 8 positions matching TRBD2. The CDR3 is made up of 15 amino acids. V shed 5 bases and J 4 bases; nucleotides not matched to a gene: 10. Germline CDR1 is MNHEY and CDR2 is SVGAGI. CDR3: CASSPRLAGLYEQYF. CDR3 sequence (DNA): TGTGCCAGCAGTCCCAGGCTAGCGGGTCTGTACGAGCAGTACTTC.

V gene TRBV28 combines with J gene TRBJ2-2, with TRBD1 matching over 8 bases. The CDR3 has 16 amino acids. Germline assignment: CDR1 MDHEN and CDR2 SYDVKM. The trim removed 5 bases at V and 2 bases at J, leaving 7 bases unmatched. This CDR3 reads CASSPTGTGNTGELFF. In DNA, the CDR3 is TGTGCCAGCAGTCCCACCGGGACAGGTAACACCGGGGAGCTGTTTTTT. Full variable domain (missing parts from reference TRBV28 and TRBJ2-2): DVKVTQSSRYLVKRTGEKVFLECVQDMDHENMFWYRQDPGLGLRLIYFSYDVKMKEKGDIPEGYSVSREKKERFSLILESASTNQTSMYLCASSPTGTGNTGELFFGEGSRLTVL.

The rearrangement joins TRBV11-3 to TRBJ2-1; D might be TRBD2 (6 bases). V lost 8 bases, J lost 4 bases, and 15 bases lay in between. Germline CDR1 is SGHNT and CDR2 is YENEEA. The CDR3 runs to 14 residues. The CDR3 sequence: CASHGGERYNEQFF. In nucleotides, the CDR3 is TGTGCCAGCCACGGCGGGGAGAGATACAATGAGCAGTTCTTC.

Here the CDR3 reads CASSYLSEDRGALNYGYTF. CDR3 in DNA: TGTGCCAGCAGTTACTTAAGCGAGGACAGGGGCGCTCTTAACTATGGCTACACCTTC. The chain couples TRBV6-8 to TRBJ1-2; 9 bases align to TRBD1. The CDR3 runs to 19 residues. V gave up 1 base and J gave up 1 base; unmatched junction bases: 13. The germline V gene encodes CDR1 MNHGY and CDR2 SAAAGT.

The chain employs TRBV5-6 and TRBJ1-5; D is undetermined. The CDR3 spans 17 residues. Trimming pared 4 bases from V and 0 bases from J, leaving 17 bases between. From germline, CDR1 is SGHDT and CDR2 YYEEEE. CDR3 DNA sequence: TGTGCCAGCAGCACGGCGGGTGTGCTCTATAGCAATCAGCCCCAGCATTTT. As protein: CASSTAGVLYSNQPQHF.

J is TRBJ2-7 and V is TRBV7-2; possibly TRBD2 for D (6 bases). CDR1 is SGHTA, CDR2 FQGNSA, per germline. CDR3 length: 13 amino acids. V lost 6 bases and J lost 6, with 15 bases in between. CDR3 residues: CASRYPGRSEQYF. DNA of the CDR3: TGTGCCAGCAGATACCCCGGGAGAAGCGAGCAGTACTTC.

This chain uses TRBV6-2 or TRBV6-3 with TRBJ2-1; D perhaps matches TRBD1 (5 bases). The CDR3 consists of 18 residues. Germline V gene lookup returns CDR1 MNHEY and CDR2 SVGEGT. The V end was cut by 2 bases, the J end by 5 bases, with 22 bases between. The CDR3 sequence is CASSYVTARVPRHNEQFF. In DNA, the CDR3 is TGTGCCAGCAGTTACGTTACAGCCAGGGTACCACGTCACAATGAGCAGTTCTTC.

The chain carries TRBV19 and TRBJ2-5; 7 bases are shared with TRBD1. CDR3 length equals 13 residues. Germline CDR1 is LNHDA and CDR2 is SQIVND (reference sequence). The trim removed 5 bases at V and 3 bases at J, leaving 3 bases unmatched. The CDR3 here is CASSPTGEETQYF. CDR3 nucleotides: TGTGCCAGTAGTCCTACAGGGGAAGAGACCCAGTACTTC. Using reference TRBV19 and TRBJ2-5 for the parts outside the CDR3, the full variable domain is DGGITQSPKYLFRKEGQNVTLSCEQNLNHDAMYWYRQDPGQGLRLIYYSQIVNDFQKGDIAEGYSVSREKKESFPLTVTSAQKNPTAFYLCASSPTGEETQYFGPGTRLLVL.

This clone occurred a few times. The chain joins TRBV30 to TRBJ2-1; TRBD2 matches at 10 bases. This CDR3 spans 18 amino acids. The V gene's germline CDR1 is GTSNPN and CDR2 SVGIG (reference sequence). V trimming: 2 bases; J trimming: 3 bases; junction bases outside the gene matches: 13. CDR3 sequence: CAWSRVAGGMAFYNEQFF. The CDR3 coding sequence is TGTGCCTGGAGTAGGGTAGCGGGAGGCATGGCTTTCTACAATGAGCAGTTCTTC.

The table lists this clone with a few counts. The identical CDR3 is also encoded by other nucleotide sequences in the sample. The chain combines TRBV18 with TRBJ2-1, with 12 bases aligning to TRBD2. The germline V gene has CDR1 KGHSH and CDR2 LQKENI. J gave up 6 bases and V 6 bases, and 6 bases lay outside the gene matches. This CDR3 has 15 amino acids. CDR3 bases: TGTGCCAGCTCGCCCCTAGCGGGAGGGGGCAATGAGCAGTTCTTC. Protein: CASSPLAGGGNEQFF.

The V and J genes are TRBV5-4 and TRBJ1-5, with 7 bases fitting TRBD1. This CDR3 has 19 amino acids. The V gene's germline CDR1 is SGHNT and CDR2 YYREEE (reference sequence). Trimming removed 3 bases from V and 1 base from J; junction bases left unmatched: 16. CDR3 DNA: TGTGCCAGCAGCTCGGGCACCGAAACAGGGGTTTGGAGCAATCAGCCCCAGCATTTT. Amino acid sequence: CASSSGTETGVWSNQPQHF.

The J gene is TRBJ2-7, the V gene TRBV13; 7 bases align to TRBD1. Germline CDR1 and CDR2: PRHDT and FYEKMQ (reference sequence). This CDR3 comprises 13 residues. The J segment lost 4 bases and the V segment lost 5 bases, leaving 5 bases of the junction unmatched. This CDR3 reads CASSPDRFYEQYF. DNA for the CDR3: TGTGCCAGCAGCCCGGACAGGTTTTACGAGCAGTACTTC. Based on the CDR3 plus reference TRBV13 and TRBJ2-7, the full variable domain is AAGVIQSPRHLIKEKRETATLKCYPIPRHDTVYWYQQGPGQDPQFLISFYEKMQSDKGSIPDRFSAQQFSDYHSELNMSSLELGDSALYFCASSPDRFYEQYFGPGTRLTVT.

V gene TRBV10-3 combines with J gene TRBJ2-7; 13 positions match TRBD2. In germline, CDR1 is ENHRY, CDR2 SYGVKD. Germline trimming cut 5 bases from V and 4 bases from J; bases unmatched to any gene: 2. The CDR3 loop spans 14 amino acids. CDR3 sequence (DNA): TGTGCCATCAGTCCGGGACTAGCGGGGTACGAGCAGTACTTC. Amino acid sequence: CAISPGLAGYEQYF.

In DNA form, the CDR3 reads TGTGCCAGCAGCCAAGAGGATCGGAAGGGGACTGAAGCTTTCTTT. Its protein is CASSQEDRKGTEAFF. The chain couples TRBV3-1 (or the pseudogene TRBV3-2) to TRBJ1-1, with a possible D match to TRBD1 (5 bases). The CDR3 extends over 15 amino acids. V gave up 0 bases and J gave up 5 bases, with 13 bases separating them. Germline loops: CDR1 LGHDT, CDR2 YNNKEL (reference sequence).

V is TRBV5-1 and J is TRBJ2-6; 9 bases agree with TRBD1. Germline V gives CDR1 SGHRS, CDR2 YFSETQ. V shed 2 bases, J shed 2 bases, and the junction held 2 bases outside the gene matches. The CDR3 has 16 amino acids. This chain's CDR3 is CASSLQGAAGANVLTF. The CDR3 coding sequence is TGCGCCAGCAGCTTACAGGGGGCGGCTGGGGCCAACGTCCTGACTTTC.